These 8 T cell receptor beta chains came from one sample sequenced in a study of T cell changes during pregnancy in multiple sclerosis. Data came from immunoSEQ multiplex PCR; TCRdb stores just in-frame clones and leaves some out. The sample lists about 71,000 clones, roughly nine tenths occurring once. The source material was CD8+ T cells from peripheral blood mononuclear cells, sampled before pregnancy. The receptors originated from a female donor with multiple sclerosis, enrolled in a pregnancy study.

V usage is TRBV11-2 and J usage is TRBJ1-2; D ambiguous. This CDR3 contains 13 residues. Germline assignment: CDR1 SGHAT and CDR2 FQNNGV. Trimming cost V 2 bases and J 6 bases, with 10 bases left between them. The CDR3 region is CASSLPAQDGYTF. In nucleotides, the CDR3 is TGTGCCAGCAGCTTACCCGCCCAGGATGGCTACACCTTC.

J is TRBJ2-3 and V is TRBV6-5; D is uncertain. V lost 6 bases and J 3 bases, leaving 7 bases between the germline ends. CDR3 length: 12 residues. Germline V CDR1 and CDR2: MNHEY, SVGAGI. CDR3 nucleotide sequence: TGTGCCAGCAGCTCCCCTACAGATACGCAGTATTTT. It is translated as CASSSPTDTQYF.

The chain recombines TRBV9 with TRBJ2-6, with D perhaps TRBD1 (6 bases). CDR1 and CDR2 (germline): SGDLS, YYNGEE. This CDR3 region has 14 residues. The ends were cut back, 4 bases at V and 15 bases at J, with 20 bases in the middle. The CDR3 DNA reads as TGTGCCAGCAGCCCAGTTAGGACAGCCGGTGGCCTGACTTTC. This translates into CASSPVRTAGGLTF.

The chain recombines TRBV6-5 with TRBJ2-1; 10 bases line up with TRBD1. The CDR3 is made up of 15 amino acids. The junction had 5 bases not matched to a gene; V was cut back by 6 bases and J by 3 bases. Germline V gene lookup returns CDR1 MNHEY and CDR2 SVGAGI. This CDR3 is CASSVGTGVYNEQFF. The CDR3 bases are TGTGCCAGCAGCGTCGGGACAGGGGTCTACAATGAGCAGTTCTTC.

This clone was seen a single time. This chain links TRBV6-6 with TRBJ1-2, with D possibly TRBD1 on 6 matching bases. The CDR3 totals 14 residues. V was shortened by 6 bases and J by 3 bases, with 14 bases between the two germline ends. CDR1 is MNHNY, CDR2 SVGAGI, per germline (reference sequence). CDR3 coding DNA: TGTGCCAGCAGGATACAGGGAAGGGACTATGGCTACACCTTC. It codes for CASRIQGRDYGYTF.

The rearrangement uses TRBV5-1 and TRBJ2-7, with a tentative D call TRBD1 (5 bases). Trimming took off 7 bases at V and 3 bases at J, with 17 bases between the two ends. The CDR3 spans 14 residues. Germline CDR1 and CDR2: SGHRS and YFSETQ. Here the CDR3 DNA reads TGCGCCAGCGCCTCCCCGGACACCTACTACGAGCAGTACTTC. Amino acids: CASASPDTYYEQYF.

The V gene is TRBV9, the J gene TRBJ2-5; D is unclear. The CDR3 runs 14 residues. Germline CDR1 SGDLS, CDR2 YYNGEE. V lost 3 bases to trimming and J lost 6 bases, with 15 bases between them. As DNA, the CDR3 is TGTGCCAGCAGCGGGTCATCCGGGTCGAAGACCCAGTACTTC. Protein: CASSGSSGSKTQYF.

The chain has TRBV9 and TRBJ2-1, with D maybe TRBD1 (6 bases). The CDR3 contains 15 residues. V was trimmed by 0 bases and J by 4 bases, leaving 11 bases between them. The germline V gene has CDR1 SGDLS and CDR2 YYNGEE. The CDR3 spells CASSVAGQPYNEQFF. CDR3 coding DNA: TGTGCCAGCAGCGTAGCGGGACAACCTTACAATGAGCAGTTCTTC.